The TCR beta chain under discussion was sequenced for a study of lymphopenia after photon versus proton radiotherapy. Whole-study results and caveats: Relative stability marked proton patients; photon patients lost diversity and naive cells.

On this clone: Antigen: not known.

This CDR3 spans 14 amino acids. V was cut by 5 bases and J by 0 bases, with 10 bases left in between. Germline values: CDR1 KGHSH, CDR2 LQKENI. Only in-frame clones appear in the TCRdb table, and some are missing; sequencing was by immunoSEQ multiplex PCR. There are more than 5,000 clones in the sample; approximately 89% occur only once, and 11% lies in the top ten. The TCR was taken from a man aged 60 to 69 with cholangiocarcinoma. The sequencing here drew on peripheral blood, taken from a patient treated with photon-based radiotherapy. This chain joins TRBV18 and TRBJ1-1; D is unresolved. CDR3 coding DNA: TGTGCCAGCTCATCAAACTTTATGAACACTGAAGCTTTCTTT. Residues: CASSSNFMNTEAFF.